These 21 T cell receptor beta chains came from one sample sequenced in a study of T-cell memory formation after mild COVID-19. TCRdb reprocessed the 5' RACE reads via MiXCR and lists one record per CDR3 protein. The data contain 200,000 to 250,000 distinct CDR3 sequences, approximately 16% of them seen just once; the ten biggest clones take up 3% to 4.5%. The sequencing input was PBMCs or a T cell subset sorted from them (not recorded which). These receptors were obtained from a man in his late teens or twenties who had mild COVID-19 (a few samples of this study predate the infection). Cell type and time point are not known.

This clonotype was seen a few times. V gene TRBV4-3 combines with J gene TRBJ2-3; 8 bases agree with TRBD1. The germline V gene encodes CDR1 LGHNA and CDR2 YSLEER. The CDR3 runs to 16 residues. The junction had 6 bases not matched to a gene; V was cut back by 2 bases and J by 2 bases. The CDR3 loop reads CASSQKRTGFTDTQYF. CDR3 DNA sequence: TGCGCCAGCAGCCAAAAGCGGACAGGGTTCACAGATACGCAGTATTTT.

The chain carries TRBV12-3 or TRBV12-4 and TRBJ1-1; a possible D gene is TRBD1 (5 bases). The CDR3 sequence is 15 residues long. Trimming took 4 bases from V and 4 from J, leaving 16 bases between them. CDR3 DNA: TGTGCCAGCAGTTGGTTGGGGGGGGTCCCCACTGAAGCTTTCTTT. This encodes CASSWLGGVPTEAFF.

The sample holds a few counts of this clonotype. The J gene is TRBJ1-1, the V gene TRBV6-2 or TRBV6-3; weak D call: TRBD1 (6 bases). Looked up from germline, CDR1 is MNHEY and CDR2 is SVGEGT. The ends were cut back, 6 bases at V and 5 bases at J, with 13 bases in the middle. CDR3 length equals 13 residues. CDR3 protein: CASSPGARTEAFF. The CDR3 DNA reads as TGTGCCAGCAGCCCAGGGGCGCGGACTGAAGCTTTCTTT.

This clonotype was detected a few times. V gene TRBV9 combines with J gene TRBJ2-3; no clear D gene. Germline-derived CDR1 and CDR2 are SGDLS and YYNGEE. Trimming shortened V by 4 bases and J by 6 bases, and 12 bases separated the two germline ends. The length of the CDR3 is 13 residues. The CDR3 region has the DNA TGTGCCAGCAGCACTCATTTCGGGGATACGCAGTATTTT. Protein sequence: CASSTHFGDTQYF. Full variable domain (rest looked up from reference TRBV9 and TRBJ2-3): DSGVTQTPKHLITATGQRVTLRCSPRSGDLSVYWYQQSLDQGLQFLIQYYNGEERAKGNILERFSAQQFPDLHSELNLSSLELGDSALYFCASSTHFGDTQYFGPGTRLTVL.

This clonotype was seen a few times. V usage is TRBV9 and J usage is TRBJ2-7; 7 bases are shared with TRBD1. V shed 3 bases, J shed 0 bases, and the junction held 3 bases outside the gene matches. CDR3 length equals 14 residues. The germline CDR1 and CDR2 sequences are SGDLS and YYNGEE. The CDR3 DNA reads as TGTGCCAGCAGCGGAAGGACAGGCTCCTACGAGCAGTACTTC. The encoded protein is CASSGRTGSYEQYF.

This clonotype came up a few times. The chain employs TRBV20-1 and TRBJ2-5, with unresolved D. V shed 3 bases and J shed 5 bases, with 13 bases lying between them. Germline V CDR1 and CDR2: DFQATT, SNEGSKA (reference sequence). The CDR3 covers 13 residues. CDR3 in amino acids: CSASPRPGETQYF. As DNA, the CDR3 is TGCAGTGCTAGCCCTCGACCTGGGGAGACCCAGTACTTC.

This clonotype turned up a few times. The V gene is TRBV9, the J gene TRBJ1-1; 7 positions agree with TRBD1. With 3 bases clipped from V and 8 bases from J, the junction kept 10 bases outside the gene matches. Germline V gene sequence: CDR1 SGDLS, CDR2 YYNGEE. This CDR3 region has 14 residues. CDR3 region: CASSEGDRPLEAFF. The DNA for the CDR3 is TGTGCCAGCAGCGAGGGGGACAGACCTTTGGAAGCTTTCTTT.

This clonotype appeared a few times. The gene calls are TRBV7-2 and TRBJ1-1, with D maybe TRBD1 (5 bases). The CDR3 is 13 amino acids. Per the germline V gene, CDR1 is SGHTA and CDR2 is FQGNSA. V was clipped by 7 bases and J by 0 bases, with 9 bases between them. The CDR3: CASNRQMNTEAFF. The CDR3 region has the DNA TGTGCCAGCAATCGACAGATGAACACTGAAGCTTTCTTT.

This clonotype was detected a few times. The DNA for the CDR3 is TGTGCCATCAGTGTGGGCAGGGAGGGCAATCAGCCCCAGCATTTT. It yields the protein CAISVGREGNQPQHF. The chain has TRBV10-3 and TRBJ1-5; tentatively, D is TRBD1 (5 bases). The CDR3 runs to 15 residues. V shed 4 bases and J shed 2 bases, with 12 bases lying between them. Germline loops: CDR1 ENHRY, CDR2 SYGVKD.

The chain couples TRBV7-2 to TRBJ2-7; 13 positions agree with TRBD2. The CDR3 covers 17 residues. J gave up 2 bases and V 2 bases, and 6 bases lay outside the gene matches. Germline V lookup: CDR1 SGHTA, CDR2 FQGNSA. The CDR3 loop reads CASSLRDTSGGAYEQYF. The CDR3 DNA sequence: TGTGCCAGCAGCTTACGGGACACTAGCGGGGGGGCCTACGAGCAGTACTTC.

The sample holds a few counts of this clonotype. The CDR3 DNA sequence: TGTGCCAGCAGCGTAGCCCCGGATCAGAACACCGGGGAGCTGTTTTTT. Encoded protein: CASSVAPDQNTGELFF. This chain uses TRBV9 with TRBJ2-2, with D unresolved. V dropped 0 bases and J dropped 1 base, with 10 bases sitting between them. CDR1 and CDR2 (germline): SGDLS, YYNGEE. The length of the CDR3 is 16 residues.

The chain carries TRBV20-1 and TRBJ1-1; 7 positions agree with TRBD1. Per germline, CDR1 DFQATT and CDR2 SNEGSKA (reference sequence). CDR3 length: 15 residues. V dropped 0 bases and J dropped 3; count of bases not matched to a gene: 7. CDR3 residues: CSARDLRTGDTEAFF. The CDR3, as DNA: TGCAGTGCTAGAGATCTCAGGACAGGAGACACTGAAGCTTTCTTT.

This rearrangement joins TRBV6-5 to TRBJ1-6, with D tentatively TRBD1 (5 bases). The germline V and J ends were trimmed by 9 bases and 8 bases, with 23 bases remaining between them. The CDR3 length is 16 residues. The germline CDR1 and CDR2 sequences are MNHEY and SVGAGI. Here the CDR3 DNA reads TGTGCCAGACCCACGGCAAAGGGGCGGTTAGATTCACCCCTCCACTTT. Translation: CARPTAKGRLDSPLHF.

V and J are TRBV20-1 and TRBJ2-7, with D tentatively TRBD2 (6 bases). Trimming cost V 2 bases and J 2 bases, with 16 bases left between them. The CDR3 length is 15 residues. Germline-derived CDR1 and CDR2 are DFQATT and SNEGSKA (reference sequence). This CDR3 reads CSARRAGRDPYEQYV. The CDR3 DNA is TGCAGTGCTAGAAGGGCGGGGCGGGACCCCTACGAGCAGTACGTC.

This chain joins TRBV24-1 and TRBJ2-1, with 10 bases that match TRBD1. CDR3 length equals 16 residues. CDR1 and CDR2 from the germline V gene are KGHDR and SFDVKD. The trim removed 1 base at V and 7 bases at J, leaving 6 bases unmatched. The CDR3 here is CATSDFPGQGLNEQFF. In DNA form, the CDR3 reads TGTGCCACCAGTGATTTCCCGGGACAGGGGTTAAATGAGCAGTTCTTC.

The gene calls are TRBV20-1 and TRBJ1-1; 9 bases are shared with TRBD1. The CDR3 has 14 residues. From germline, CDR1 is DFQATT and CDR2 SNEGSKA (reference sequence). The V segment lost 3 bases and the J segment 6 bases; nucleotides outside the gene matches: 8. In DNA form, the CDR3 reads TGCAGTGCTAGCCCGGGACAGGGTTACCCTGAAGCTTTCTTT. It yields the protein CSASPGQGYPEAFF.

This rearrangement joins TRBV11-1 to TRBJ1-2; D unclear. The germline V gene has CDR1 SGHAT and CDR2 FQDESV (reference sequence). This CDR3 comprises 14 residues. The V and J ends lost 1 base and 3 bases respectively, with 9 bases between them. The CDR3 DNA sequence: TGTGCCAGCAGCTTAGGGTGGCAGGACTATGGCTACACCTTC. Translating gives CASSLGWQDYGYTF.

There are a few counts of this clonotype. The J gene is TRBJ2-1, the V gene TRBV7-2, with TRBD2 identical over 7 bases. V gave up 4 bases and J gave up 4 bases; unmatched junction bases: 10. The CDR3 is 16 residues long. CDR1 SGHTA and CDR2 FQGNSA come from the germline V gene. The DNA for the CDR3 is TGTGCCAGCAGCTGGGCCGGGACTACCTTTTACAATGAGCAGTTCTTC. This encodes CASSWAGTTFYNEQFF. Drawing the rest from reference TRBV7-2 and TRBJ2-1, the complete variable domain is GAGVSQSPSNKVTEKGKDVELRCDPISGHTALYWYRQSLGQGLEFLIYFQGNSAPDKSGLPSDRFSAERTGGSVSTLTIQRTQQEDSAVYLCASSWAGTTFYNEQFFGPGTRLTVL.

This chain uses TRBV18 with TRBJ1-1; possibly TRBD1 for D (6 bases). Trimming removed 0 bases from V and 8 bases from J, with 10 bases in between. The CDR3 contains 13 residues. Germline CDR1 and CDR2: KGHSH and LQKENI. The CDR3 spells CASSPPPGGEAFF. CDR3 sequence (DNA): TGTGCCAGCTCACCACCGCCGGGGGGCGAAGCTTTCTTT. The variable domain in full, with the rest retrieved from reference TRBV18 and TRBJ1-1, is NAGVMQNPRHLVRRRGQEARLRCSPMKGHSHVYWYRQLPEEGLKFMVYLQKENIIDESGMPKERFSAEFPKEGPSILRIQQVVRGDSAAYFCASSPPPGGEAFFGQGTRLTVV.

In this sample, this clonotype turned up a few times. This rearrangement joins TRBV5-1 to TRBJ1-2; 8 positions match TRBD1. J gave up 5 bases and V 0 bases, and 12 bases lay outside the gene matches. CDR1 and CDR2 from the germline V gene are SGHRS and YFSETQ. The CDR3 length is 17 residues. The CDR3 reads CASSLGTRTGIIYGYTF. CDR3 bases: TGCGCCAGCAGCTTGGGGACGCGGACAGGGATAATTTATGGCTACACCTTC.

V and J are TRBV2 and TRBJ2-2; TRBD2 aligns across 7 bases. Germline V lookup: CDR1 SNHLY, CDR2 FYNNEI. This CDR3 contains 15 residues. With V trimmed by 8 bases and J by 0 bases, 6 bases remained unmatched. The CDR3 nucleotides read TGTGCCAGCCTCCGGGGGGAGTCGAACACCGGGGAGCTGTTTTTT. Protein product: CASLRGESNTGELFF. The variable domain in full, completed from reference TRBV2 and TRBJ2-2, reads EPEVTQTPSHQVTQMGQEVILRCVPISNHLYFYWYRQILGQKVEFLVSFYNNEISEKSEIFDDQFSVERPDGSNFTLKIRSTKLEDSAMYFCASLRGESNTGELFFGEGSRLTVL.